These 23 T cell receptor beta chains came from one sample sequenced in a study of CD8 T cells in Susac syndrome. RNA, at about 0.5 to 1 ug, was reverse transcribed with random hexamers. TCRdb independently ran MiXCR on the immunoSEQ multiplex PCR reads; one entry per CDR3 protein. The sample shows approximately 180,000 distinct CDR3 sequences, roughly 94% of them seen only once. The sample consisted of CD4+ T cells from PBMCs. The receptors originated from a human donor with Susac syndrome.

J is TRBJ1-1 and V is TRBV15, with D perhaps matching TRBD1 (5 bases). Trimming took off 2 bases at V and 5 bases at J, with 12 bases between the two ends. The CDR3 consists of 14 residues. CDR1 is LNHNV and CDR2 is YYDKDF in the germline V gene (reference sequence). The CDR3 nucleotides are TGTGCCACCAGCAGACATAGCCAGGGTACTGAAGCTTTCTTT. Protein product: CATSRHSQGTEAFF.

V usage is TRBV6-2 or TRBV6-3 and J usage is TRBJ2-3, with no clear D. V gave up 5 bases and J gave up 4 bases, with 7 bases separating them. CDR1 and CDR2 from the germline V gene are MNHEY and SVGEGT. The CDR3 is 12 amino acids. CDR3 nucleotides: TGTGCCAGCAGTCAAAGCTCAGATACGCAGTATTTT. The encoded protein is CASSQSSDTQYF.

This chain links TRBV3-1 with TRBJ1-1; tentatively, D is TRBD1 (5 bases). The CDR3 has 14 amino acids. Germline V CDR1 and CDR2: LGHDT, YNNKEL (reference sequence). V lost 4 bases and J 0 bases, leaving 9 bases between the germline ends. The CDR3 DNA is TGTGCCAGCAGCCTGACAGATTTGAACACTGAAGCTTTCTTT. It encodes CASSLTDLNTEAFF.

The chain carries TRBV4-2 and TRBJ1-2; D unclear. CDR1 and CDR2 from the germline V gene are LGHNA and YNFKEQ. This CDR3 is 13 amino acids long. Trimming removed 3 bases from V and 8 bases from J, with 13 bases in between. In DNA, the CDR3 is TGTGCCAGCAGCCAGGACCTTAAGCGGGGCTACACCTTC. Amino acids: CASSQDLKRGYTF.

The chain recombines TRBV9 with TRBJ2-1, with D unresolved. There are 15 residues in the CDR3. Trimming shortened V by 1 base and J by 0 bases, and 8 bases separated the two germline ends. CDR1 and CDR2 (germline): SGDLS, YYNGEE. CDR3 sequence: CASSVTVSSYNEQFF. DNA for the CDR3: TGTGCCAGCAGCGTAACTGTGAGCTCCTACAATGAGCAGTTCTTC.

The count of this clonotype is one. CDR3 DNA: TGTGCCAGCATCGAAGGTTGGATTGACAGGGGGCACACTGAAGCTTTCTTT. This sequence encodes CASIEGWIDRGHTEAFF. V and J are TRBV21-1 and TRBJ1-1; TRBD1 is the table's D call, not checked against the DNA. TRBV21-1 is termed a pseudogene. The CDR3 has 17 residues.

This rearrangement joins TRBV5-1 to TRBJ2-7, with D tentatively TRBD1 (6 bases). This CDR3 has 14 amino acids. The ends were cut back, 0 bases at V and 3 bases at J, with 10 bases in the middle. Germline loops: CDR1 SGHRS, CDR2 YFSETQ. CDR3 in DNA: TGCGCCAGCAGCTTGGACGGCAGGGGCTACGAGCAGTACTTC. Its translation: CASSLDGRGYEQYF.

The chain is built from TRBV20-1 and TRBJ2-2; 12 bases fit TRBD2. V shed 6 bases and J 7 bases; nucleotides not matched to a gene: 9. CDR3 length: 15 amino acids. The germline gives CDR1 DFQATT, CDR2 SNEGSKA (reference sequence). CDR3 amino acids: CSAPSGGAVDGELFF. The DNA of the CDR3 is TGCAGTGCACCTAGCGGGGGGGCGGTTGACGGGGAGCTGTTTTTT.

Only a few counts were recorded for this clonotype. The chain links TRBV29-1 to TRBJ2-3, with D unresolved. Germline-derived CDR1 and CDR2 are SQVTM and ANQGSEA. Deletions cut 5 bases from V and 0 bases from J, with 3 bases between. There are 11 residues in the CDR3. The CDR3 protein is CSVSSTDTQYF. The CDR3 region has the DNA TGCAGCGTTAGCAGCACAGATACGCAGTATTTT.

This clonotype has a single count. Here the CDR3 reads CASSVGPGMNSPLHF. Here the CDR3 DNA reads TGTGCCAGCAGCGTAGGTCCAGGGATGAATTCACCCCTCCACTTT. The chain carries TRBV9 and TRBJ1-6; D perhaps matches TRBD1 (5 bases). The V and J ends lost 0 bases and 7 bases respectively, with 11 bases between them. The CDR3 has 15 amino acids. Germline CDR1 reads SGDLS; CDR2 reads YYNGEE.

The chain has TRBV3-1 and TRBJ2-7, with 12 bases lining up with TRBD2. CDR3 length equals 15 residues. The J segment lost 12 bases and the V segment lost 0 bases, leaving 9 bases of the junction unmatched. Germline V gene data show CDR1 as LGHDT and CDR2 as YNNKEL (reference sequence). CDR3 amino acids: CASSQEALAGGLTYF. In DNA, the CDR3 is TGTGCCAGCAGCCAAGAAGCCCTAGCGGGGGGGCTTACGTACTTC.

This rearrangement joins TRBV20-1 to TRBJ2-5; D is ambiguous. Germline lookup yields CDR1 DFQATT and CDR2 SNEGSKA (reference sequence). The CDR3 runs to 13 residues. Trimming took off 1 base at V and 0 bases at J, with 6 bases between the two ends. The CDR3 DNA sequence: TGCAGTGCTAGAGTGCTAAACCAAGAGACCCAGTACTTC. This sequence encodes CSARVLNQETQYF.

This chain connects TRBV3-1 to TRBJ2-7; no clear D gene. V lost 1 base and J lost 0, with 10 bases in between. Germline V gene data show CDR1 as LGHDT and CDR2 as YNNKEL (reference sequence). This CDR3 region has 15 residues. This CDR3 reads CASSQVPSNSYEQYF. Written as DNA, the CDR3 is TGTGCCAGCAGCCAAGTCCCCTCCAACTCCTACGAGCAGTACTTC.

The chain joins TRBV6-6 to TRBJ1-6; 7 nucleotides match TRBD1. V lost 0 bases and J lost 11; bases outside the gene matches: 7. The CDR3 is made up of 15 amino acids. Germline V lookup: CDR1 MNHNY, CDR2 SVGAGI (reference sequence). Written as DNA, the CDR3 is TGTGCCAGCAGTTACTCCTCATCGACAGGGCCACCCCTCCACTTT. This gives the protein CASSYSSSTGPPLHF.

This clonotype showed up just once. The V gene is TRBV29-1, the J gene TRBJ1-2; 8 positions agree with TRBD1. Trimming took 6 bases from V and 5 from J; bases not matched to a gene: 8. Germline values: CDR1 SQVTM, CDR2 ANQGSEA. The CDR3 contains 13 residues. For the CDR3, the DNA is TGCAGCGTAGCGACAGGGGCTACGTATGGCTACACCTTC. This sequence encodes CSVATGATYGYTF.

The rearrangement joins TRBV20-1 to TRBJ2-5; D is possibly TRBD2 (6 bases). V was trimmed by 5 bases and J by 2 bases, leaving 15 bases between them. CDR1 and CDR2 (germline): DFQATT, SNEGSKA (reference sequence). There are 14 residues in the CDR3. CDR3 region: CSAQEGKGQETQYF. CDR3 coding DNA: TGCAGTGCTCAGGAGGGAAAGGGGCAAGAGACCCAGTACTTC.

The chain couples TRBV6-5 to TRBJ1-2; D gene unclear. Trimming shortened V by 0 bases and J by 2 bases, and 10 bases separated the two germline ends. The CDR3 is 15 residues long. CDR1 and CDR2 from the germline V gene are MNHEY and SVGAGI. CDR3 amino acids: CASSYSRRANYGYTF. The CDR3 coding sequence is TGTGCCAGCAGTTACTCACGACGGGCGAACTATGGCTACACCTTC.

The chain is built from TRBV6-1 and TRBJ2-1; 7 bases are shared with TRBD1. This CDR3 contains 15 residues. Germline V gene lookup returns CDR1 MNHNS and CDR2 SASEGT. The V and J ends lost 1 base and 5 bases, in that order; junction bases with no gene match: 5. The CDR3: CASSEVTGVDNEQFF. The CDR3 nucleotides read TGTGCCAGCAGTGAAGTAACAGGGGTCGACAATGAGCAGTTCTTC.

The CDR3 region has the DNA TGTGCCAGCAGGGTCGGCTCCTACAATGAGCAGTTCTTC. Translation gives CASRVGSYNEQFF. The chain is built from TRBV6-2 or TRBV6-3 and TRBJ2-1; D not resolved. Germline V gene lookup returns CDR1 MNHEY and CDR2 SVGEGT. The CDR3 has 13 amino acids. Trimming cost V 6 bases and J 0 bases, with 6 bases left between them.

Here the CDR3 DNA reads TGTGCCAGCAGCTTGACTAGCGGGAGGGGGAATGAGCAGTTCTTC. Translated, it gives CASSLTSGRGNEQFF. The chain carries TRBV7-2 and TRBJ2-1; 14 bases map to TRBD2. The CDR3 runs to 15 residues. Germline values: CDR1 SGHTA, CDR2 FQGNSA. With 3 bases clipped from V and 7 bases from J, the junction kept 2 bases outside the gene matches.

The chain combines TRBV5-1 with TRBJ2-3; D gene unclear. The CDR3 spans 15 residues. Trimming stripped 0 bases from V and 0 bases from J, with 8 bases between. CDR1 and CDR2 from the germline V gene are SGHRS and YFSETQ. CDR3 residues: CASSLGAISTDTQYF. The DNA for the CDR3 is TGCGCCAGCAGCTTGGGGGCGATAAGCACAGATACGCAGTATTTT.

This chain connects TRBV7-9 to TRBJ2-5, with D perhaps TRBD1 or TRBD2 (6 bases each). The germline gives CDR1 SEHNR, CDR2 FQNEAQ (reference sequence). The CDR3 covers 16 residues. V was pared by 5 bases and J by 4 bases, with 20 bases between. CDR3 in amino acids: CASSPRGTPVAETQYF. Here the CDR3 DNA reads TGTGCCAGCAGCCCAAGGGGGACTCCTGTGGCAGAGACCCAGTACTTC.

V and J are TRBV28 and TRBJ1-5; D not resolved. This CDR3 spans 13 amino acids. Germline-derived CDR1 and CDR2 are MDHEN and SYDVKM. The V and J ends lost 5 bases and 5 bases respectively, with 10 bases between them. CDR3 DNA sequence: TGTGCCAGCAGTACACCAGGAGATCAGCCCCAGCATTTT. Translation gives CASSTPGDQPQHF.